This passage covers 6 T cell receptor beta chains from one sample sequenced in a study of T cells in Graves' hyperthyroidism and ophthalmopathy. Amplification targeted TCR beta CDR3 regions from RNA transcripts. HTBI primers drove first-round RT-PCR of the TCR CDR3. TCRdb reprocessed the multiplex PCR reads with MiXCR, giving one entry per CDR3 protein. The table lists 500,000 to 650,000 distinct CDR3 sequences, roughly 45% of them singletons. Sequences were obtained from peripheral blood or thyroid tissue (not recorded which). The receptors stem from an adult woman with Graves' disease, either hyperthyroidism or ophthalmopathy (not recorded which).

This chain links TRBV20-1 with TRBJ2-5; D gene uncertain. Trimming removed 4 bases from V and 2 bases from J, with 8 bases in between. The CDR3 is 12 amino acids. The germline V gene has CDR1 DFQATT and CDR2 SNEGSKA (reference sequence). The CDR3 bases are TGCAGTGCTATCGGACGGCAAGAGACCCAGTACTTC. Its protein product is CSAIGRQETQYF.

The table lists this clonotype with many counts. The rearrangement uses TRBV7-3 and TRBJ2-5; tentatively, D is TRBD1 (5 bases). This CDR3 contains 13 residues. CDR1 is SGHTA and CDR2 is FQGTGA in the germline V gene. With 5 bases removed from V and 0 bases from J, the gap between germline ends came to 7 bases. The CDR3 sequence is CASSKGHQETQYF. The CDR3 region has the DNA TGTGCCAGCAGCAAGGGGCACCAAGAGACCCAGTACTTC.

The chain links TRBV29-1 to TRBJ2-7; 9 bases align to TRBD2. The CDR3 is 16 amino acids. CDR1 and CDR2 from the germline V gene are SQVTM and ANQGSEA. V lost 1 base and J lost 1; bases outside the gene matches: 8. The CDR3 bases are TGCAGCGTTGAAGGGGCCCTGACTAGCGGATCCTACGAGCAGTACTTC. It encodes CSVEGALTSGSYEQYF.

In its sample, this clonotype was seen a few times. This chain connects TRBV10-2 to TRBJ2-2, with D hard to call. The length of the CDR3 is 12 residues. CDR1 and CDR2 from the germline V gene are WSHSY and SAAADI. V lost 3 bases and J lost 6, with 5 bases in between. CDR3 residues: CASSERAGELFF. The CDR3 nucleotides are TGCGCCAGCAGTGAACGGGCCGGGGAGCTGTTTTTT.

This clonotype has a count of ten or more. J is TRBJ1-4 and V is TRBV4-1; D uncertain. CDR1 is MGHRA, CDR2 YSYEKL, per germline. V was cut by 3 bases and J by 7 bases, with 15 bases left in between. The CDR3 is 15 amino acids. Here the CDR3 DNA reads TGCGCCAGCAGCCAGGGGAGGGCAGATATTGAAAAACTGTTTTTT. Its protein product is CASSQGRADIEKLFF.

The chain links TRBV15 to TRBJ2-2, with D tentatively TRBD2 (6 bases). CDR3 length equals 18 residues. V lost 1 base and J lost 4, with 19 bases in between. Germline CDR1 reads LNHNV; CDR2 reads YYDKDF (reference sequence). CDR3 loop: CATSRGPPTSHLTGELFF. CDR3 in DNA: TGTGCCACCAGCAGAGGGCCGCCTACTAGCCATCTCACCGGGGAGCTGTTTTTT.